These 24 T cell receptor beta chains came from one sample sequenced in a study of cytomegalovirus exposure and HLA in healthy donors. Measured with immunoSEQ multiplex PCR; TCRdb has only the in-frame clones, and not every one. This table has approximately 170,000 clones, approximately 80% appearing once. Sequencing was carried out using PBMCs. The receptors derive from a man aged 30 to 39 in good health and CMV-seropositive.

The chain is built from TRBV9 and TRBJ2-7, with TRBD1 identical over 7 bases. The germline V gene encodes CDR1 SGDLS and CDR2 YYNGEE. Trimming at V came to 0 bases and at J to 1 base, leaving 4 bases not matched to a gene. The CDR3 covers 15 residues. The CDR3 DNA reads TGTGCCAGCAGCGTAGAGGGGGCCGCGTCCTACGAGCAGTACTTC. It codes for CASSVEGAASYEQYF.

The chain combines TRBV4-1 with TRBJ2-7; 9 bases are shared with TRBD1. The CDR3 spans 16 residues. Germline assignment: CDR1 MGHRA and CDR2 YSYEKL. Unmatched junction bases numbered 11, after V lost 1 base and J lost 7 bases. CDR3 protein: CASSQVTGQGSWEQYF. For the CDR3, the DNA is TGCGCCAGCAGCCAAGTCACAGGACAGGGGTCTTGGGAGCAGTACTTC.

The chain uses TRBV7-8 and TRBJ1-3; the D is unclear. Germline lookup yields CDR1 SGHVS and CDR2 FQNEAQ. This CDR3 spans 15 amino acids. V lost 5 bases, J lost 0 bases, and 11 bases lay in between. The CDR3 here is CASSQRAVSGNTIYF. Here the CDR3 DNA reads TGTGCCAGCAGCCAGCGGGCAGTCTCTGGAAACACCATATATTTT.

The chain combines TRBV7-8 with TRBJ2-7, with D maybe TRBD2 (7 bases). Germline assignment: CDR1 SGHVS and CDR2 FQNEAQ. The CDR3 is made up of 13 amino acids. V was pared by 11 bases and J by 2 bases, with 16 bases between. In DNA form, the CDR3 reads TGTGCCGTGGGGGGGGCCTCCGCCTACGAGCAGTACTTC. Translated, it gives CAVGGASAYEQYF.

This chain links TRBV7-2 with TRBJ2-1; 9 bases fit TRBD2. Germline values: CDR1 SGHTA, CDR2 FQGNSA. CDR3 length: 15 residues. Trimming removed 8 bases from V and 3 bases from J; junction bases left unmatched: 8. CDR3 DNA sequence: TGTGCCAGCGGGTCAGCGGGGGGTTTCTACAATGAGCAGTTCTTC. Translation gives CASGSAGGFYNEQFF.

Only one count was recorded for this clone. V gene TRBV25-1 combines with J gene TRBJ2-2, with D possibly being TRBD2 (5 bases). V was pared by 8 bases and J by 4 bases, with 11 bases between. This CDR3 has 13 amino acids. Germline V CDR1 and CDR2: MGHDK, SYGVNS. In DNA form, the CDR3 reads TGTGCCAGCCGCTGGACTTTCACCGGGGAGCTGTTTTTT. This encodes CASRWTFTGELFF.

This chain joins TRBV7-2 and TRBJ2-7; 7 bases are shared with TRBD2. Germline CDR1 SGHTA, CDR2 FQGNSA. There are 16 residues in the CDR3. The ends lost 1 base at V and 4 bases at J; junction bases unmatched: 10. The CDR3 reads CASSLGGGTVPYEQYF. The CDR3 DNA reads as TGTGCCAGCAGCTTAGGGGGGGGGACGGTACCTTACGAGCAGTACTTC.

V gene TRBV6-6 combines with J gene TRBJ1-2; 8 bases match TRBD1. V lost 7 bases to trimming and J lost 4 bases; unmatched junction nucleotides: 5. The germline V gene has CDR1 MNHNY and CDR2 SVGAGI (reference sequence). The CDR3 sequence is 13 residues long. CDR3 nucleotide sequence: TGTGCCAGCACTTCTGGACAGGGCTATGGCTACACCTTC. This sequence encodes CASTSGQGYGYTF.

A single count supports this clone. The chain combines TRBV4-1 with TRBJ1-2, with 7 bases fitting TRBD1. Germline CDR1 and CDR2: MGHRA and YSYEKL. The CDR3 sequence is 17 residues long. V shed 1 base and J 2 bases; nucleotides not matched to a gene: 10. The CDR3 DNA sequence: TGCGCCAGCAGCCAAGGGATGGTTGACAGGGCAAACTATGGCTACACCTTC. The encoded protein is CASSQGMVDRANYGYTF.

This clone was observed a single time. The chain employs TRBV18 and TRBJ1-2, with D possibly TRBD1 on 5 matching bases. Trimming took off 3 bases at V and 0 bases at J, with 8 bases between the two ends. This CDR3 spans 14 amino acids. The germline V gene has CDR1 KGHSH and CDR2 LQKENI. The CDR3 reads CASSPTGANYGYTF. The CDR3 bases are TGTGCCAGCTCACCTACGGGGGCTAACTATGGCTACACCTTC.

The chain employs TRBV29-1 and TRBJ2-1; TRBD2 matches at 8 bases. The CDR3 covers 13 residues. Trimming at V came to 7 bases and at J to 4 bases, leaving 6 bases not matched to a gene. Germline V gives CDR1 SQVTM, CDR2 ANQGSEA. The CDR3 DNA follows: TGCAGCGCGCGGGGGGCCCTTTACAATGAGCAGTTCTTC. Translation: CSARGALYNEQFF.

The chain is built from TRBV4-3 and TRBJ2-1; the match to TRBD2 covers 8 bases. The germline V gene encodes CDR1 LGHNA and CDR2 YSLEER. This CDR3 contains 18 residues. Unmatched junction bases numbered 14, after V lost 4 bases and J lost 3 bases. CDR3 sequence (DNA): TGCGCCAGCAGCCCCAGTGGGGCTAGCGGGCAACTCTACAATGAGCAGTTCTTC. This codes for CASSPSGASGQLYNEQFF.

This rearrangement joins TRBV18 to TRBJ2-6; D is unresolved. The CDR3 totals 15 residues. Trimming stripped 2 bases from V and 1 base from J, with 6 bases between. In germline, CDR1 is KGHSH, CDR2 LQKENI. The DNA of the CDR3 is TGTGCCAGCTCACCAGAGACTTCTGGGGCCAACGTCCTGACTTTC. Its protein is CASSPETSGANVLTF.

V gene TRBV19 combines with J gene TRBJ1-2, with D tentatively TRBD1 (6 bases). Germline CDR1 LNHDA, CDR2 SQIVND (reference sequence). V was trimmed by 5 bases and J by 6 bases, leaving 19 bases between them. The CDR3 contains 15 residues. Written as DNA, the CDR3 is TGTGCCAGTAGTCCCCCTCACAGGGTCCCCCATGGCTACACCTTC. Amino acid sequence: CASSPPHRVPHGYTF.

The V gene is TRBV5-6, the J gene TRBJ1-1; a weak D match, TRBD1 (5 bases). The CDR3 covers 11 residues. The germline V and J ends were trimmed by 3 bases and 6 bases, with 6 bases remaining between them. CDR1 is SGHDT and CDR2 is YYEEEE in the germline V gene. In DNA form, the CDR3 reads TGTGCCAGCAGCTGGGGCCCTGAAGCTTTCTTT. Protein: CASSWGPEAFF. The variable domain in full, completed from reference TRBV5-6 and TRBJ1-1, reads DAGVTQSPTHLIKTRGQQVTLRCSPKSGHDTVSWYQQALGQGPQFIFQYYEEEERQRGNFPDRFSGHQFPNYSSELNVNALLLGDSALYLCASSWGPEAFFGQGTRLTVV.

This clone was seen once. The chain is built from TRBV9 and TRBJ2-7, with a possible D match to TRBD2 (5 bases). V shed 4 bases and J shed 6 bases, with 20 bases lying between them. CDR3 length equals 15 residues. Germline CDR1 and CDR2: SGDLS and YYNGEE. CDR3 sequence: CASSPLERSRSEQYF. CDR3 bases: TGTGCCAGCAGCCCCCTGGAGCGGTCCCGTTCCGAGCAGTACTTC. Based on the CDR3 plus reference TRBV9 and TRBJ2-7, the full variable domain is DSGVTQTPKHLITATGQRVTLRCSPRSGDLSVYWYQQSLDQGLQFLIQYYNGEERAKGNILERFSAQQFPDLHSELNLSSLELGDSALYFCASSPLERSRSEQYFGPGTRLTVT.

The V gene is TRBV9, the J gene TRBJ2-3; D is possibly TRBD2 (6 bases). The V end was cut by 4 bases, the J end by 6 bases, with 18 bases between. The CDR3 length is 15 residues. CDR1 and CDR2 (germline): SGDLS, YYNGEE. CDR3 in amino acids: CASSPPSGVRDTQYF. In DNA form, the CDR3 reads TGTGCCAGCAGCCCCCCGTCGGGGGTAAGGGATACGCAGTATTTT.

The V and J genes are TRBV7-9 and TRBJ2-1; the D is unclear. Per germline, CDR1 SEHNR and CDR2 FQNEAQ (reference sequence). V lost 10 bases and J 5 bases, leaving 3 bases between the germline ends. This CDR3 spans 9 amino acids. CDR3 protein: CANNNEQFF. DNA of the CDR3: TGTGCCAACAACAATGAGCAGTTCTTC.

This sequence joins TRBV4-3 and TRBJ2-3; TRBD1 matches at 12 bases. The CDR3 loop spans 17 amino acids. Losses at the gene ends were 0 bases for V and 4 bases for J; bases not matched to a gene: 5. The V gene's germline CDR1 is LGHNA and CDR2 YSLEER. CDR3 nucleotides: TGCGCCAGCAGCCAAGAGGGGGACAGGGGGCTTGCAGATACGCAGTATTTT. Protein sequence: CASSQEGDRGLADTQYF.

This sequence joins TRBV5-6 and TRBJ1-2; D possibly corresponds to TRBD1 (5 bases). Germline loops: CDR1 SGHDT, CDR2 YYEEEE. Trimming cost V 4 bases and J 6 bases, with 13 bases left between them. The CDR3 loop spans 13 amino acids. The CDR3 DNA reads TGTGCCAGCAGCGGGGGGGGTCTCCATGGCTACACCTTC. This encodes CASSGGGLHGYTF.

The V call is TRBV29-1, the J call TRBJ2-3; D is undetermined. Germline V gene sequence: CDR1 SQVTM, CDR2 ANQGSEA. The V end was cut by 3 bases, the J end by 1 base, with 5 bases between. CDR3 length equals 12 residues. The CDR3 sequence: CSVEAGTDTQYF. In nucleotides, the CDR3 is TGCAGCGTTGAGGCAGGCACAGATACGCAGTATTTT.

This chain connects TRBV11-3 to TRBJ2-1; 7 bases match TRBD1. CDR3 size: 15 residues. Germline values: CDR1 SGHNT, CDR2 YENEEA. The V gene end was trimmed by 2 bases and the J gene end by 8 bases; junction bases not matched to a gene: 9. The DNA of the CDR3 is TGTGCCAGCAGCTTACGCGACAGGGTGGGCGATGAGCAGTTCTTC. It specifies CASSLRDRVGDEQFF.

V usage is TRBV7-6 and J usage is TRBJ2-2, with 9 bases matching TRBD1. Germline-derived CDR1 and CDR2 are SGHVS and FNYEAQ. Unmatched junction bases numbered 10, after V lost 5 bases and J lost 6 bases. CDR3 length: 16 amino acids. CDR3 coding DNA: TGTGCCAGCAGCCCGACCGGGACAGGGATGGCCGGGGAGCTGTTTTTT. This codes for CASSPTGTGMAGELFF.

The chain uses TRBV5-1 and TRBJ2-5; 13 bases match TRBD2. Germline loops: CDR1 SGHRS, CDR2 YFSETQ. The CDR3 has 14 residues. Trimming removed 0 bases from V and 12 bases from J; junction bases left unmatched: 5. CDR3 in amino acids: CASSLDGLAGAKYF. CDR3 DNA sequence: TGCGCCAGCAGCTTGGACGGACTAGCGGGGGCGAAGTACTTC.